These 23 T cell receptor beta chains were sequenced from one sample in a study of neurological immune-mediated disorders. Using its own MiXCR run on the 5' RACE reads, TCRdb lists one record per CDR3 protein. The table has about 87,000 distinct CDR3 sequences, approximately 4% seen once. Sequencing input: PBMCs. The receptors here all came from a woman aged 45-65 years with multiple sclerosis.

This clonotype was counted at least ten times. The V gene is TRBV6-5, the J gene TRBJ1-2; D ambiguous. V gave up 0 bases and J gave up 5 bases, with 7 bases separating them. This CDR3 comprises 13 residues. The germline CDR1 and CDR2 sequences are MNHEY and SVGAGI. The CDR3 DNA reads as TGTGCCAGCAGTTACTCATCGGAGTATGGCTACACCTTC. This encodes CASSYSSEYGYTF.

The V and J genes are TRBV9 and TRBJ2-2; either TRBD1 or TRBD2 may fit D (5 bases each). The germline gives CDR1 SGDLS, CDR2 YYNGEE. The CDR3 is made up of 16 amino acids. Trimming shortened V by 4 bases and J by 5 bases, and 18 bases separated the two germline ends. The CDR3 spells CASSPKAGRSTGELFF. Here the CDR3 DNA reads TGTGCCAGCAGCCCAAAGGCAGGGAGATCTACCGGGGAGCTGTTTTTT.

This clonotype was seen at least ten times. V is TRBV6-5 and J is TRBJ1-1; a weak D match, TRBD1 (5 bases). Trimming shortened V by 4 bases and J by 3 bases, and 18 bases separated the two germline ends. The CDR3 totals 16 residues. The germline V gene has CDR1 MNHEY and CDR2 SVGAGI. The CDR3 bases are TGTGCCAGCAGTTCCCCCGGATGGGTAGGGGACACTGAAGCTTTCTTT. Protein sequence: CASSSPGWVGDTEAFF.

V usage is TRBV7-8 and J usage is TRBJ1-5; 7 positions agree with TRBD1. J lost 0 bases, V lost 0 bases, and 5 bases had no gene match. The CDR3 loop spans 17 amino acids. Germline assignment: CDR1 SGHVS and CDR2 FQNEAQ. CDR3 coding DNA: TGTGCCAGCAGCTTAGCCGGGACAGCCTATAGCAATCAGCCCCAGCATTTT. Amino acid sequence: CASSLAGTAYSNQPQHF.

This clonotype has a count of ten or more. The rearrangement uses TRBV3-1 and TRBJ1-1, with D unresolved. This CDR3 is 13 amino acids long. V lost 1 base to trimming and J lost 1 base, with 4 bases between them. In germline, CDR1 is LGHDT, CDR2 YNNKEL (reference sequence). The CDR3 loop reads CASSQVGNTEAFF. CDR3 nucleotides: TGTGCCAGCAGCCAAGTGGGGAACACTGAAGCTTTCTTT.

There are many counts of this clonotype. The chain couples TRBV7-9 to TRBJ1-2; D not resolved. The V end lost 6 bases, the J end lost 6 bases, and 20 bases lay between the germline ends. The CDR3 is 15 amino acids. Germline loops: CDR1 SEHNR, CDR2 FQNEAQ (reference sequence). Written as DNA, the CDR3 is TGTGCCAGCAGACCGCCGGCCTCCGGTGGGGATGGCTACACCTTC. Protein product: CASRPPASGGDGYTF.

This clonotype was observed many times. The J gene is TRBJ1-1, the V gene TRBV20-1; D gene uncertain. The CDR3 consists of 9 residues. The germline V and J ends were trimmed by 7 bases and 5 bases, with 5 bases remaining between them. CDR1 and CDR2 from the germline V gene are DFQATT and SNEGSKA (reference sequence). The CDR3 region has the DNA TGCAGTGTCGGGACTGAAGCTTTCTTT. Translating it yields CSVGTEAFF.

This clonotype was seen many times. The J gene is TRBJ2-3, the V gene TRBV12-3 or TRBV12-4; tentatively, D is TRBD2 (6 bases). The CDR3 loop spans 16 amino acids. V lost 5 bases to trimming and J lost 1 base, with 16 bases between them. CDR3 in DNA: TGTGCCAGCAGTCGAAGCTGGGGACTTGGCACAGATACGCAGTATTTT. Translating it yields CASSRSWGLGTDTQYF.

At least ten counts were recorded for this clonotype. This rearrangement joins TRBV20-1 to TRBJ1-1; weak D call: TRBD1 (5 bases). This CDR3 is built from 12 residues. Germline V gene data show CDR1 as DFQATT and CDR2 as SNEGSKA (reference sequence). Trimming took off 8 bases at V and 1 base at J, with 11 bases between the two ends. DNA of the CDR3: TGCAGTCTTCAAACAGGGAACACTGAAGCTTTCTTT. This translates into CSLQTGNTEAFF.

This chain links TRBV6-1 with TRBJ1-5, with D perhaps matching TRBD1 (5 bases). Germline lookup yields CDR1 MNHNS and CDR2 SASEGT. The CDR3 totals 14 residues. V was clipped by 1 base and J by 6 bases, with 10 bases between them. CDR3 nucleotides: TGTGCCAGCAGTGAAGGAAAAGGGGCTCAGCCCCAGCATTTT. Translating gives CASSEGKGAQPQHF.

At least ten counts were recorded for this clonotype. The chain links TRBV7-2 to TRBJ2-3; 10 positions match TRBD1. The junction had 4 bases not matched to a gene; V was cut back by 5 bases and J by 5 bases. The CDR3 runs to 14 residues. Germline V gives CDR1 SGHTA, CDR2 FQGNSA. CDR3 amino acids: CASSRQGAKDTQYF. DNA of the CDR3: TGTGCCAGCAGCCGACAGGGGGCTAAAGATACGCAGTATTTT.

This clonotype occurred many times. The chain joins TRBV12-3 or TRBV12-4 to TRBJ1-2; the D is unclear. Trimming shortened V by 3 bases and J by 6 bases, and 8 bases separated the two germline ends. This CDR3 has 12 residues. CDR3 sequence (DNA): TGTGCCAGCAGTTTCTCGGGAAATGGCTACACCTTC. As protein: CASSFSGNGYTF.

In its sample, this clonotype was seen many times. The V gene is TRBV5-1, the J gene TRBJ2-7, with D perhaps TRBD1 or TRBD2 (5 bases each). This CDR3 spans 11 amino acids. CDR1 and CDR2 from the germline V gene are SGHRS and YFSETQ. V was cut by 5 bases and J by 4 bases, with 7 bases left in between. The CDR3 coding sequence is TGCGCCAGCAGGGGGGAGTACGAGCAGTACTTC. This translates into CASRGEYEQYF.

This clonotype appeared many times. The chain carries TRBV12-3 or TRBV12-4 and TRBJ2-6; the D is unclear. The CDR3 is 14 amino acids. The ends were cut back, 5 bases at V and 1 base at J, with 6 bases in the middle. This CDR3 reads CASSAGSGANVLTF. The CDR3 nucleotides read TGTGCCAGCAGTGCTGGGTCTGGGGCCAACGTCCTGACTTTC.

This clonotype has ten or more counts. V and J are TRBV20-1 and TRBJ1-2; TRBD1 might be the D (5 bases). This CDR3 has 12 residues. With 0 bases removed from V and 8 bases from J, the gap between germline ends came to 10 bases. The germline CDR1 and CDR2 sequences are DFQATT and SNEGSKA (reference sequence). The CDR3 DNA reads TGCAGTGCTAGAGAAGAGGGGTTAGGCTACACCTTC. It specifies CSAREEGLGYTF.

This clonotype came up many times. This chain uses TRBV5-1 with TRBJ2-1, with a tentative D call TRBD2 (6 bases). This CDR3 has 15 amino acids. The ends were cut back, 4 bases at V and 3 bases at J, with 14 bases in the middle. Germline loops: CDR1 SGHRS, CDR2 YFSETQ. In nucleotides, the CDR3 is TGCGCCAGCAGCCCCGGAGGGCAGTTCTACAATGAGCAGTTCTTC. Amino acid sequence: CASSPGGQFYNEQFF.

This clonotype was seen repeatedly, ten times or more. This chain uses TRBV27 with TRBJ2-1; the match to TRBD1 covers 7 bases. Looked up from germline, CDR1 is MNHEY and CDR2 is SMNVEV (reference sequence). CDR3 length equals 14 residues. The J segment lost 6 bases and the V segment lost 7 bases, leaving 9 bases of the junction unmatched. CDR3 nucleotide sequence: TGTGCCAGCACCCTTAGGGGACAGTCCAATGAGCAGTTCTTC. Its protein is CASTLRGQSNEQFF.

This clonotype was observed at least ten times. The genes are TRBV5-1 and TRBJ1-6; D gene ambiguous. The V gene's germline CDR1 is SGHRS and CDR2 YFSETQ. This CDR3 has 13 residues. V was shortened by 0 bases and J by 8 bases, with 6 bases between the two germline ends. CDR3 bases: TGCGCCAGCAGCTTGGAGGTAGATTCACCCCTCCACTTT. Protein sequence: CASSLEVDSPLHF.

This clonotype was recorded many times. V and J are TRBV20-1 and TRBJ2-7, with D possibly matching TRBD2 (6 bases). The germline gives CDR1 DFQATT, CDR2 SNEGSKA (reference sequence). The CDR3 contains 13 residues. Trimming removed 2 bases from V and 5 bases from J, with 13 bases in between. The CDR3 DNA follows: TGCAGTGCTAGATTACTAGCTACCCACGAGCAGTACTTC. It translates to CSARLLATHEQYF.

This clonotype was recorded many times. This sequence joins TRBV21-1 and TRBJ1-6; the table's D gene call, TRBD1, was not cross checked with the DNA. TRBV21-1 is a recognized pseudogene. This CDR3 has 19 residues. In DNA, the CDR3 is TGTGCCAGCAGCAAACAACCGTGGGGGGCAATGGCCTATAATTCACCCCTCCACTTT. This codes for CASSKQPWGAMAYNSPLHF.

This clonotype was detected ten times or more. J is TRBJ2-3 and V is TRBV20-1; no definite D call. The V end was cut by 5 bases, the J end by 8 bases, with 14 bases between. CDR1 and CDR2 from the germline V gene are DFQATT and SNEGSKA (reference sequence). The CDR3 contains 12 residues. The CDR3 region is CSAPTMWSTQYF. The DNA of the CDR3 is TGCAGTGCTCCCACGATGTGGTCTACGCAGTATTTT.

This clonotype was picked up many times. The chain is built from TRBV7-2 and TRBJ1-3; possible D gene TRBD1, 5 bases. V gave up 5 bases and J gave up 3 bases, with 14 bases separating them. The germline gives CDR1 SGHTA, CDR2 FQGNSA. The CDR3 runs 15 residues. The CDR3 DNA sequence: TGTGCCAGCAGCCCAGACAGATCTCGTGGAAACACCATATATTTT. This codes for CASSPDRSRGNTIYF. The whole variable domain, filled in from reference TRBV7-2 and TRBJ1-3, reads GAGVSQSPSNKVTEKGKDVELRCDPISGHTALYWYRQSLGQGLEFLIYFQGNSAPDKSGLPSDRFSAERTGGSVSTLTIQRTQQEDSAVYLCASSPDRSRGNTIYFGEGSWLTVV.

This clonotype was seen many times. CDR3 DNA sequence: TGTGCCACCAGTGATTTGGTCGACGCCGGGGAGCTGTTTTTT. Residues: CATSDLVDAGELFF. The chain joins TRBV24-1 to TRBJ2-2; D unclear. The germline CDR1 and CDR2 sequences are KGHDR and SFDVKD. The CDR3 extends over 14 amino acids. V lost 0 bases to trimming and J lost 6 bases, with 7 bases between them.